The present TCR beta chain was sequenced within a study of T-cell memory formation after mild COVID-19. Study-wide context: TCR clusters showed largely donor specificity.

Germline V gives CDR1 SGHTA, CDR2 FQGNSA. Trimming removed 1 base from V and 2 bases from J; junction bases left unmatched: 5. The CDR3 extends over 16 amino acids. The study's findings and limits: The study found contracting CD4+ clones mainly in CM and EM and contracting CD8+ clones in EMRA.

Using its own MiXCR run on the 5' RACE reads, TCRdb lists one record per CDR3 protein. In the table there are about 470,000 distinct CDR3 sequences, about 23% of which are singletons. Of note for this clonotype: What it binds is unknown.

This TCR derives from an adult woman who had mild COVID-19 (a few samples of this study predate the infection). Cell type and time point are not known. The rearrangement joins TRBV7-2 to TRBJ1-2, with TRBD1 matching 9 bases. The material sequenced was PBMCs or a T cell subset sorted from them (not recorded which). The CDR3 sequence is CASSLGFDRGNYGYTF. The CDR3 nucleotides read TGTGCCAGCAGCTTAGGCTTTGACAGGGGGAACTATGGCTACACCTTC.